The 17 T cell receptor beta chains in this list originate from one sample, sequenced in a study of T cell responses to AZD1222 COVID-19 vaccine. TCRdb keeps only in-frame clones here, not all; method: immunoSEQ multiplex PCR. The top ten hold 6% to 8% of the sample, which has about 120,000 clones, more than 85% seen once. The material was peripheral blood, obtained on day 0 of AZD1222 vaccination. These receptors were obtained from an adult in good health.

The J gene is TRBJ1-1, the V gene TRBV7-2, with no clear D. The germline V gene has CDR1 SGHTA and CDR2 FQGNSA. This CDR3 comprises 13 residues. The V end was cut by 2 bases, the J end by 6 bases, with 10 bases between. The CDR3 nucleotides are TGTGCCAGCAGCTTACTTGGCGGGGCTGAAGCTTTCTTT. Translating it yields CASSLLGGAEAFF.

The V gene is TRBV28, the J gene TRBJ1-1; D remains unclear. CDR1 and CDR2 (germline): MDHEN, SYDVKM. V lost 3 bases and J lost 2, with 10 bases in between. This CDR3 contains 14 residues. The CDR3 region has the DNA TGTGCCAGCAGTTTTGAAGCCTTAAACACTGAAGCTTTCTTT. It is translated as CASSFEALNTEAFF.

This clone was observed once. CDR3 residues: CATSRVGLGNQPQHF. In DNA form, the CDR3 reads TGTGCCACCAGCAGAGTAGGGTTGGGGAATCAGCCCCAGCATTTT. The chain combines TRBV15 with TRBJ1-5; the D is unclear. From germline, CDR1 is LNHNV and CDR2 YYDKDF (reference sequence). This CDR3 has 15 residues. Trimming removed 1 base from V and 4 bases from J, with 11 bases in between.

The chain employs TRBV4-2 and TRBJ2-5, with TRBD2 matching over 10 bases. J gave up 3 bases and V 1 base, and 5 bases lay outside the gene matches. Germline V gene lookup returns CDR1 LGHNA and CDR2 YNFKEQ. The CDR3 has 16 residues. The CDR3 region is CASSQVTSGSKETQYF. The CDR3 DNA reads as TGTGCCAGCAGCCAAGTGACTAGCGGGTCGAAAGAGACCCAGTACTTC.

The chain uses TRBV12-3 or TRBV12-4 and TRBJ1-2, with D uncertain. V was trimmed by 3 bases and J by 8 bases, leaving 7 bases between them. The CDR3 spans 11 residues. The CDR3 DNA follows: TGTGCCAGCAGTTTGTCCGCAGGCTACACCTTC. Its translation: CASSLSAGYTF.

The chain recombines TRBV27 with TRBJ2-2; 9 positions match TRBD1. The V and J ends lost 5 bases and 4 bases, in that order; junction bases with no gene match: 5. Germline V lookup: CDR1 MNHEY, CDR2 SMNVEV (reference sequence). This CDR3 comprises 15 residues. The CDR3 nucleotides are TGTGCCAGCAGTCCCCTGGGACAGGGCACCGGGGAGCTGTTTTTT. Protein: CASSPLGQGTGELFF.

The chain joins TRBV29-1 to TRBJ2-4; 11 nucleotides align to TRBD2. V lost 6 bases and J lost 7; bases outside the gene matches: 5. The germline CDR1 and CDR2 sequences are SQVTM and ANQGSEA. The CDR3 sequence is 13 residues long. CDR3 in DNA: TGCAGCGTCAAACTAGCGGGAGTTAACATTCAGTACTTC. As protein: CSVKLAGVNIQYF.

The chain is built from TRBV6-5 and TRBJ2-5; 8 nucleotides agree with TRBD1. Unmatched junction bases numbered 5, after V lost 6 bases and J lost 5 bases. CDR1 is MNHEY, CDR2 SVGAGI, per germline. The CDR3 is 13 residues long. DNA of the CDR3: TGTGCCAGCAGGCCCAGGGGGCTCGAGACCCAGTACTTC. Translating it yields CASRPRGLETQYF.

This clone was seen once. The V and J genes are TRBV27 and TRBJ1-1; 7 bases line up with TRBD1. Germline lookup yields CDR1 MNHEY and CDR2 SMNVEV (reference sequence). The CDR3 sequence is 13 residues long. The V and J ends lost 3 bases and 10 bases, in that order; junction bases with no gene match: 8. The CDR3 DNA reads as TGTGCCAGCAGTTTCCGAGGACAGGACGGAGCTTTCTTT. Translation: CASSFRGQDGAFF.

V usage is TRBV19 and J usage is TRBJ2-5; the D gene is possibly TRBD2 (6 bases). The CDR3 is made up of 13 amino acids. Germline V gene lookup returns CDR1 LNHDA and CDR2 SQIVND (reference sequence). Trimming took off 4 bases at V and 3 bases at J, with 9 bases between the two ends. CDR3 sequence reads: CASSRDFKETQYF. The CDR3 DNA is TGTGCCAGTAGTAGGGACTTCAAAGAGACCCAGTACTTC.

This clone was seen once. The chain is built from TRBV6-5 and TRBJ1-2, with D uncertain. The CDR3 is made up of 15 amino acids. V lost 0 bases to trimming and J lost 8 bases, with 16 bases between them. Per germline, CDR1 MNHEY and CDR2 SVGAGI. CDR3 protein: CASSYSESGISGYTF. The CDR3 region has the DNA TGTGCCAGCAGTTACTCTGAATCGGGGATTTCGGGCTACACCTTC.

V and J are TRBV2 and TRBJ1-1; no clear D gene. V lost 4 bases and J lost 0, with 15 bases in between. The CDR3 length is 16 residues. Germline CDR1 is SNHLY and CDR2 is FYNNEI. CDR3 coding DNA: TGTGCCAGCAGTGTGGGAGGGTCGTTCATGAACACTGAAGCTTTCTTT. Residues: CASSVGGSFMNTEAFF.

The chain recombines TRBV6-6 with TRBJ1-2; D unresolved. The V gene's germline CDR1 is MNHNY and CDR2 SVGAGI (reference sequence). The length of the CDR3 is 13 residues. V was pared by 2 bases and J by 4 bases, with 8 bases between. The DNA of the CDR3 is TGTGCCAGCAGTTACGAAAAGCTCTATGGCTACACCTTC. Protein: CASSYEKLYGYTF.

The chain uses TRBV6-1 and TRBJ2-7; TRBD2 aligns across 12 bases. J lost 7 bases, V lost 3 bases, and 7 bases had no gene match. Germline assignment: CDR1 MNHNS and CDR2 SASEGT. The length of the CDR3 is 15 residues. CDR3 DNA sequence: TGTGCCAGCAGTGAGACTAGCGGGAGTTCGCATGAGCAGTACTTC. Translating gives CASSETSGSSHEQYF.

The sample holds a few counts of this clone. The chain uses TRBV19 and TRBJ1-1, with D possibly TRBD1 on 6 matching bases. Germline V gene sequence: CDR1 LNHDA, CDR2 SQIVND (reference sequence). V was clipped by 7 bases and J by 1 base, with 28 bases between them. This CDR3 comprises 19 residues. The CDR3 here is CASNEIALWGASGNTEAFF. CDR3 nucleotides: TGTGCCAGTAATGAAATAGCGTTGTGGGGGGCAAGTGGGAACACTGAAGCTTTCTTT.

This sequence joins TRBV24-1 and TRBJ2-2; D is ambiguous. The V and J ends lost 0 bases and 4 bases respectively, with 8 bases between them. Looked up from germline, CDR1 is KGHDR and CDR2 is SFDVKD. The CDR3 is 15 amino acids. The CDR3 is CATSDLVRSTGELFF. CDR3 coding DNA: TGTGCCACCAGTGATTTGGTGCGGTCCACCGGGGAGCTGTTTTTT.

The chain combines TRBV7-3 with TRBJ2-7; no clear D gene. V lost 3 bases and J 6 bases, leaving 6 bases between the germline ends. This CDR3 is built from 11 residues. Germline V gene lookup returns CDR1 SGHTA and CDR2 FQGTGA. CDR3 sequence: CASSLDGEQYF. In nucleotides, the CDR3 is TGTGCCAGCAGCTTGGACGGCGAGCAGTACTTC.